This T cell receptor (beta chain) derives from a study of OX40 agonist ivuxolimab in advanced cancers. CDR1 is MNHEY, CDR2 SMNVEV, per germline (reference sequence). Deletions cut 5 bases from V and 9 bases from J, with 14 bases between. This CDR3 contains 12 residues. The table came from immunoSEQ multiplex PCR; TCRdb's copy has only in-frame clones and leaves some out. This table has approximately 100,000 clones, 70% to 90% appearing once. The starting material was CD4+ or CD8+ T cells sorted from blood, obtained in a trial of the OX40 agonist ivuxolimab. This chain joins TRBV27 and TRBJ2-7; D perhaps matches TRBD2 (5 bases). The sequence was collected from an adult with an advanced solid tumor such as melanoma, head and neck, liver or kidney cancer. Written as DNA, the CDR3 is TGTGCCAGCAGTGCTCGACCCGGGGTGCAGTACTTC. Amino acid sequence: CASSARPGVQYF.